Shown below are 32 T cell receptor beta chains from a single sample sequenced in a study of blood T cell repertoires in COVID-19. This table comes from immunoSEQ multiplex PCR, and its TCRdb copy is limited to in-frame clones, with some not included. This table holds some 510,000 clones, around nine tenths found once. Source material: PBMCs or T cells enriched from blood (not recorded which). The receptors were sampled from a woman aged 40 to 50 who had recovered from COVID-19.

V gene TRBV7-8 combines with J gene TRBJ2-5, with 8 bases lining up with TRBD2. This CDR3 spans 16 amino acids. Trimming at V came to 2 bases and at J to 5 bases, leaving 10 bases not matched to a gene. From germline, CDR1 is SGHVS and CDR2 FQNEAQ. The CDR3 coding sequence is TGTGCCAGCAGCTTACGTGGGGCTAGCGGGCTGGAGACCCAGTACTTC. It is translated as CASSLRGASGLETQYF.

In this sample, this clone turned up a few times. The CDR3 DNA is TGTGCCAGTAGTTGGGCCAGGGGGGAGACCCAGTACTTC. Its translation is CASSWARGETQYF. The V gene is TRBV19, the J gene TRBJ2-5, with 7 bases identical to TRBD1. The CDR3 loop spans 13 amino acids. In germline, CDR1 is LNHDA, CDR2 SQIVND (reference sequence). Losses at the gene ends were 5 bases for V and 5 bases for J; bases not matched to a gene: 5.

The chain recombines TRBV27 with TRBJ2-1; 7 bases fit TRBD2. This CDR3 is built from 17 residues. Per germline, CDR1 MNHEY and CDR2 SMNVEV (reference sequence). V shed 3 bases, J shed 6 bases, and the junction held 14 bases outside the gene matches. CDR3 region: CASSLERGAGRFNEQFF. The DNA for the CDR3 is TGTGCCAGCAGTTTGGAAAGGGGAGCGGGAAGGTTCAATGAGCAGTTCTTC.

The chain combines TRBV12-5 with TRBJ1-4; 8 bases fit TRBD1. There are 19 residues in the CDR3. Germline loops: CDR1 LGHNT, CDR2 FRNRAP. Germline trimming cut 7 bases from V and 7 bases from J; bases unmatched to any gene: 23. The CDR3 DNA sequence: TGTGCTAGTGCTCGTGAGGGGATCTTAGACAGGGGCCTCGGTGAAAAACTGTTTTTT. It yields the protein CASAREGILDRGLGEKLFF.

The gene calls are TRBV7-2 and TRBJ1-2; 8 bases are shared with TRBD1. CDR1 and CDR2 (germline): SGHTA, FQGNSA. With 2 bases clipped from V and 0 bases from J, the junction kept 8 bases outside the gene matches. This CDR3 is 17 amino acids long. The CDR3 DNA reads TGTGCCAGCAGCTTAAGGGACAGGAGCCTGACTAACTATGGCTACACCTTC. It specifies CASSLRDRSLTNYGYTF. Looking up the rest from reference TRBV7-2 and TRBJ1-2 gives the full variable domain: GAGVSQSPSNKVTEKGKDVELRCDPISGHTALYWYRQSLGQGLEFLIYFQGNSAPDKSGLPSDRFSAERTGGSVSTLTIQRTQQEDSAVYLCASSLRDRSLTNYGYTFGSGTRLTVV.

CDR3 amino acids: CASSPDRLPLPQYF. CDR3 nucleotide sequence: TGTGCCAGCAGCCCGGACAGGCTACCCTTACCGCAGTACTTC. V is TRBV7-2 and J is TRBJ2-5; 7 bases match TRBD1. The CDR3 consists of 14 residues. Germline CDR1 SGHTA, CDR2 FQGNSA. The V segment lost 5 bases and the J segment 11 bases; nucleotides outside the gene matches: 14.

The chain combines TRBV7-2 with TRBJ1-6, with a possible D match to TRBD1 (5 bases). Trimming pared 4 bases from V and 5 bases from J, leaving 9 bases between. This CDR3 region has 14 residues. Germline V lookup: CDR1 SGHTA, CDR2 FQGNSA. CDR3 sequence reads: CASSWGLNNSPLHF. CDR3 DNA: TGTGCCAGCAGCTGGGGACTCAATAATTCACCCCTCCACTTT.

This clone appeared a single time. The CDR3 sequence: CASSLSRIEVSYYGYTF. The CDR3 DNA reads as TGTGCCAGCAGTTTATCGAGAATCGAGGTCTCGTACTATGGCTACACCTTC. The chain combines TRBV27 with TRBJ1-2; unclear D gene. Germline CDR1 MNHEY, CDR2 SMNVEV (reference sequence). V lost 0 bases, J lost 3 bases, and 17 bases lay in between. This CDR3 comprises 17 residues.

The chain is built from TRBV6-5 and TRBJ1-1; D perhaps matches TRBD1 (6 bases). The CDR3 has 16 residues. Germline CDR1 and CDR2: MNHEY and SVGAGI. The V end lost 4 bases, the J end lost 1 base, and 16 bases lay between the germline ends. As DNA, the CDR3 is TGTGCCAGCAGTTCGCAGCCCGGGACAAAGAACACTGAAGCTTTCTTT. Residues: CASSSQPGTKNTEAFF.

This rearrangement joins TRBV6-2 or TRBV6-3 to TRBJ1-2; no definite D call. Germline V gene data show CDR1 as MNHEY and CDR2 as SVGEGT. V gave up 2 bases and J gave up 1 base, with 5 bases separating them. CDR3 length: 13 residues. As DNA, the CDR3 is TGTGCCAGCAGTTACGGCCATAACTATGGCTACACCTTC. Translation: CASSYGHNYGYTF.

This chain connects TRBV5-4 to TRBJ2-4, with 9 bases aligning to TRBD1. CDR1 is SGHNT and CDR2 is YYREEE in the germline V gene (reference sequence). V lost 0 bases to trimming and J lost 0 bases; unmatched junction nucleotides: 7. There are 18 residues in the CDR3. This CDR3 reads CASSLAQGAALAKNIQYF. CDR3 coding DNA: TGTGCCAGCAGCTTGGCACAGGGGGCGGCTCTAGCCAAAAACATTCAGTACTTC.

V usage is TRBV5-6 and J usage is TRBJ2-5; TRBD2 matches at 8 bases. The CDR3 sequence is 14 residues long. Germline lookup yields CDR1 SGHDT and CDR2 YYEEEE. The ends lost 4 bases at V and 2 bases at J; junction bases unmatched: 4. CDR3 DNA sequence: TGTGCCAGCAGCCCCGGCGGGGGGCAAGAGACCCAGTACTTC. Translation: CASSPGGGQETQYF. Full variable domain (missing parts from reference TRBV5-6 and TRBJ2-5): DAGVTQSPTHLIKTRGQQVTLRCSPKSGHDTVSWYQQALGQGPQFIFQYYEEEERQRGNFPDRFSGHQFPNYSSELNVNALLLGDSALYLCASSPGGGQETQYFGPGTRLLVL.

The chain joins TRBV20-1 to TRBJ2-2; the match to TRBD1 covers 7 bases. Germline values: CDR1 DFQATT, CDR2 SNEGSKA (reference sequence). The V segment lost 3 bases and the J segment 3 bases; nucleotides outside the gene matches: 13. This CDR3 is 17 amino acids long. The CDR3 nucleotides read TGCAGTGCTAGTGGGGGACAGTTTCGTCGTGACACCGGGGAGCTGTTTTTT. Protein sequence: CSASGGQFRRDTGELFF.

The chain carries TRBV4-3 and TRBJ1-4; D is unresolved. CDR1 and CDR2 (germline): LGHNA, YSLEER. Trimming stripped 0 bases from V and 5 bases from J, with 13 bases between. This CDR3 region has 16 residues. The CDR3 nucleotides are TGCGCCAGCAGCCAAGATTTGGGTACGAGGAATGAAAAACTGTTTTTT. Residues: CASSQDLGTRNEKLFF.

CDR3 coding DNA: TGTGCCAGCAGTTTTTCTTCAGGGGCAGGTAATTCACCCCTCCACTTT. It translates to CASSFSSGAGNSPLHF. This chain links TRBV27 with TRBJ1-6; a weak D match, TRBD1 (6 bases). CDR1 is MNHEY and CDR2 is SMNVEV in the germline V gene (reference sequence). Between the trimmed V and J ends, which lost 3 bases and 6 bases, there was a span of 15 bases. The CDR3 runs to 16 residues.

The chain employs TRBV7-2 and TRBJ1-2, with 7 bases that match TRBD1. Looked up from germline, CDR1 is SGHTA and CDR2 is FQGNSA. The CDR3 loop spans 16 amino acids. Trimming cost V 6 bases and J 3 bases; bases outside gene matches: 13. DNA of the CDR3: TGTGCCAGCAGAAACAAACAGGGGCCTTGGGACTATGGCTACACCTTC. Its translation is CASRNKQGPWDYGYTF.

The chain uses TRBV5-1 and TRBJ1-4, with a possible D match to TRBD1 (6 bases). This CDR3 is built from 14 residues. V was pared by 2 bases and J by 10 bases, with 15 bases between. Germline V gene data show CDR1 as SGHRS and CDR2 as YFSETQ. Here the CDR3 reads CASSFEPGDGKLFF. The CDR3 nucleotides read TGCGCCAGCAGCTTCGAACCAGGGGACGGAAAACTGTTTTTT.

The rearrangement joins TRBV3-1 (or the pseudogene TRBV3-2) to TRBJ2-1, with D tentatively TRBD2 (5 bases). The V gene's germline CDR1 is LGHDT and CDR2 YNNKEL (reference sequence). Trimming cost V 0 bases and J 1 base, with 7 bases left between them. The CDR3 is 15 amino acids. The CDR3 coding sequence is TGTGCCAGCAGCCAAGATCCGGGATCCTACAATGAGCAGTTCTTC. Its translation is CASSQDPGSYNEQFF.

V is TRBV11-3 and J is TRBJ2-1; 8 bases are shared with TRBD2. V gave up 0 bases and J gave up 1 base; unmatched junction bases: 5. The germline gives CDR1 SGHNT, CDR2 YENEEA. This CDR3 has 17 amino acids. The CDR3: CASSLDSGLDSYNEQFF. CDR3 coding DNA: TGTGCCAGCAGCTTAGATTCGGGACTAGATTCCTACAATGAGCAGTTCTTC.

The chain uses TRBV7-2 and TRBJ2-7; 15 bases fit TRBD2. The CDR3 has 19 residues. CDR1 and CDR2 (germline): SGHTA, FQGNSA. V dropped 1 base and J dropped 1; count of bases not matched to a gene: 8. The CDR3 is CASSLGLSGTSGRSYEQYF. In nucleotides, the CDR3 is TGTGCCAGCAGCTTAGGCCTCTCCGGGACTAGCGGGAGGTCCTACGAGCAGTACTTC.

The genes are TRBV18 and TRBJ1-1; tentative D call: TRBD1 (5 bases). Per germline, CDR1 KGHSH and CDR2 LQKENI. The CDR3 contains 15 residues. Trimming removed 3 bases from V and 1 base from J, with 12 bases in between. The CDR3 loop reads CASSPFLDRNTEAFF. In nucleotides, the CDR3 is TGTGCCAGCTCACCCTTTCTAGACAGGAACACTGAAGCTTTCTTT.

The V gene is TRBV19, the J gene TRBJ1-1; 9 nucleotides agree with TRBD1. CDR1 is LNHDA, CDR2 SQIVND, per germline (reference sequence). V dropped 3 bases and J dropped 11; count of bases not matched to a gene: 7. The CDR3 has 13 amino acids. CDR3 residues: CASSMGTGRQAFF. CDR3 DNA: TGTGCCAGTAGTATGGGGACAGGGAGACAGGCTTTCTTT. Combining the CDR3 with reference TRBV19 and TRBJ1-1 gives the whole variable domain DGGITQSPKYLFRKEGQNVTLSCEQNLNHDAMYWYRQDPGQGLRLIYYSQIVNDFQKGDIAEGYSVSREKKESFPLTVTSAQKNPTAFYLCASSMGTGRQAFFGQGTRLTVV.

This clone was picked up a small number of times. The chain is built from TRBV11-2 and TRBJ1-1; possibly TRBD1 for D (6 bases). The germline CDR1 and CDR2 sequences are SGHAT and FQNNGV. The length of the CDR3 is 16 residues. Trimming took 2 bases from V and 2 from J, leaving 15 bases between them. CDR3 DNA sequence: TGTGCCAGCAGCTTATTCCCGGGACACGACAACACTGAAGCTTTCTTT. As protein: CASSLFPGHDNTEAFF.

V gene TRBV30 combines with J gene TRBJ1-4; 7 nucleotides match TRBD1. Germline V lookup: CDR1 GTSNPN, CDR2 SVGIG (reference sequence). With V trimmed by 8 bases and J by 0 bases, 9 bases remained unmatched. The CDR3 length is 15 residues. This CDR3 reads CAQGQRIATNEKLFF. The CDR3 coding sequence is TGTGCCCAGGGACAGCGAATTGCAACTAATGAAAAACTGTTTTTT.

This clone was observed once. The chain is built from TRBV25-1 and TRBJ1-3; no reliable D call. Germline CDR1 and CDR2: MGHDK and SYGVNS. This CDR3 is 15 amino acids long. V was pared by 1 base and J by 2 bases, with 9 bases between. CDR3 residues: CASSEFTGAGNTIYF. For the CDR3, the DNA is TGTGCCAGCAGTGAATTCACCGGGGCTGGAAACACCATATATTTT.

J is TRBJ1-1 and V is TRBV11-2; weak D call: TRBD1 (6 bases). The CDR3 loop spans 16 amino acids. Trimming took 1 base from V and 1 from J, leaving 13 bases between them. Germline CDR1 and CDR2: SGHAT and FQNNGV. The CDR3 sequence: CASSLGRGGGNTEAFF. CDR3 sequence (DNA): TGTGCCAGCAGCTTAGGGCGAGGGGGGGGGAACACTGAAGCTTTCTTT.

The chain carries TRBV6-5 and TRBJ1-2; tentative D call: TRBD1 (5 bases). Looked up from germline, CDR1 is MNHEY and CDR2 is SVGAGI. Between the trimmed V and J ends, which lost 0 bases and 7 bases, there was a span of 12 bases. The CDR3 spans 14 residues. This CDR3 reads CASSYSDGRGGYTF. DNA for the CDR3: TGTGCCAGCAGTTACTCGGACGGGAGGGGTGGCTACACCTTC.

The chain joins TRBV10-1 to TRBJ1-5; the D is unclear. CDR1 and CDR2 from the germline V gene are WNHNN and SYGVQD (reference sequence). The CDR3 consists of 16 residues. The V and J ends lost 7 bases and 2 bases respectively, with 18 bases between them. The CDR3: CASMYLLRSGNQPQHF. The CDR3 DNA sequence: TGCGCCAGCATGTACCTCCTCCGATCGGGCAATCAGCCCCAGCATTTT.

This clone was seen only once. The chain couples TRBV20-1 to TRBJ2-3, with D tentatively TRBD2 (6 bases). Germline CDR1 is DFQATT and CDR2 is SNEGSKA (reference sequence). This CDR3 is 15 amino acids long. V was shortened by 3 bases and J by 2 bases, with 15 bases between the two germline ends. The CDR3 sequence: CSASLAVGPTDTQYF. DNA for the CDR3: TGCAGTGCTAGTTTAGCGGTAGGGCCCACAGATACGCAGTATTTT.

This clone has a handful of counts. The rearrangement joins TRBV7-8 to TRBJ1-2; 10 nucleotides match TRBD1. The V and J ends lost 4 bases and 0 bases, in that order; junction bases with no gene match: 11. CDR1 and CDR2 (germline): SGHVS, FQNEAQ. The CDR3 sequence is 18 residues long. As DNA, the CDR3 is TGTGCCAGCAGCTACCTCGGGACAGGGGCCTTCACTAACTATGGCTACACCTTC. Translation gives CASSYLGTGAFTNYGYTF.

This clone turned up a few times. The CDR3 region is CASTQGGLNTGELFF. DNA of the CDR3: TGTGCCAGCACCCAGGGGGGACTGAACACCGGGGAGCTGTTTTTT. The chain carries TRBV5-4 and TRBJ2-2; tentative D call: TRBD1 (7 bases). The CDR3 loop spans 15 amino acids. The V gene lost 6 bases and the J gene lost 1 base, with 13 bases spanning the gap. Germline values: CDR1 SGHNT, CDR2 YYREEE (reference sequence). The entire variable domain, with the rest obtained from reference TRBV5-4 and TRBJ2-2, is as follows: ETGVTQSPTHLIKTRGQQVTLRCSSQSGHNTVSWYQQALGQGPQFIFQYYREEENGRGNFPPRFSGLQFPNYSSELNVNALELDDSALYLCASTQGGLNTGELFFGEGSRLTVL.

The chain uses TRBV5-5 and TRBJ2-2; TRBD1 might be the D (5 bases). CDR3 size: 14 residues. Germline-derived CDR1 and CDR2 are SGHKS and YYEKEE (reference sequence). Trimming cost V 5 bases and J 5 bases, with 13 bases left between them. The CDR3 spells CASRGDFWTGELFF. The CDR3 coding sequence is TGTGCCAGCAGAGGGGATTTTTGGACCGGGGAGCTGTTTTTT.